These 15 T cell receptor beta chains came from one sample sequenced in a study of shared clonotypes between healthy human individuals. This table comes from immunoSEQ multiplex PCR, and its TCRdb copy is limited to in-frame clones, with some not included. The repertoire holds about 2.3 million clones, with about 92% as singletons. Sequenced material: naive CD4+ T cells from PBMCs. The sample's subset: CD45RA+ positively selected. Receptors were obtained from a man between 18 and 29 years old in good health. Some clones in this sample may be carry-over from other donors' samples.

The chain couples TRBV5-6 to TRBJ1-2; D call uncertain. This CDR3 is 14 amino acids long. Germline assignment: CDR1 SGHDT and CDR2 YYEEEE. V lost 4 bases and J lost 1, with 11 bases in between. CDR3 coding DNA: TGTGCCAGCAGCCCCAGGACCGTTAACTATGGCTACACCTTC. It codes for CASSPRTVNYGYTF.

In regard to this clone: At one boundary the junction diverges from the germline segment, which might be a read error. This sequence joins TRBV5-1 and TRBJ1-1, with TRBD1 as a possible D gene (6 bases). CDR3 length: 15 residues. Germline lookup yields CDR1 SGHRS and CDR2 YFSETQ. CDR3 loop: CASSSPRGGGSSPFF. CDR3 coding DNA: TGCGCCAGCAGCTCCCCCCGGGGCGGGGGCTCAAGCCCCTTTTTT.

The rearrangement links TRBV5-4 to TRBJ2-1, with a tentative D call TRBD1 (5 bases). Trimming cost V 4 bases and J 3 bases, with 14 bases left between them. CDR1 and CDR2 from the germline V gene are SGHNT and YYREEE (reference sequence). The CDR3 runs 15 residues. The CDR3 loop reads CASSLDKGLYNEQFF. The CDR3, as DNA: TGTGCCAGCAGCCTGGACAAGGGGCTCTACAATGAGCAGTTCTTC.

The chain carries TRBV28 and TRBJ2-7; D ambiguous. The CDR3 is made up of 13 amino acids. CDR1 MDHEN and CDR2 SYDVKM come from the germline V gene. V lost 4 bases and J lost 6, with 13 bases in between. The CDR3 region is CASSSSGPLEQYF. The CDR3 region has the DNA TGTGCCAGCAGTTCCTCGGGCCCGCTCGAGCAGTACTTC.

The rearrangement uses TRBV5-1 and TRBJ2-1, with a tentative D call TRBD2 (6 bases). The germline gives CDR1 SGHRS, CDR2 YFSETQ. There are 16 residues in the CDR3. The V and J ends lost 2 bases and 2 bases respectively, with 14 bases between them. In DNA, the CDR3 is TGCGCCAGCAGCTTCGGCCGGGACTCCACCTACAATGAGCAGTTCTTC. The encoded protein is CASSFGRDSTYNEQFF.

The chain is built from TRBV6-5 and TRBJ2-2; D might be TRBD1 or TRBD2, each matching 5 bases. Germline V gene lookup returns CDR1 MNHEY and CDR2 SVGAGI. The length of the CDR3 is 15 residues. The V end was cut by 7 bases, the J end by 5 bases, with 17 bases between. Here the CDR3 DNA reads TGTGCCAGCATGTCGGGGATGTCAGGGACCGGGGAGCTGTTTTTT. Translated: CASMSGMSGTGELFF.

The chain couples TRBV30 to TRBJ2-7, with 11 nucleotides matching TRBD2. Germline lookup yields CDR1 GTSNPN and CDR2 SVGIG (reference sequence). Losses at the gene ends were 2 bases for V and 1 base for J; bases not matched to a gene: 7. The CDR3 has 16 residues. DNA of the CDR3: TGTGCCTGGAGTAGTAGCGGGAGGGCCTATTCCTACGAGCAGTACTTC. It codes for CAWSSSGRAYSYEQYF.

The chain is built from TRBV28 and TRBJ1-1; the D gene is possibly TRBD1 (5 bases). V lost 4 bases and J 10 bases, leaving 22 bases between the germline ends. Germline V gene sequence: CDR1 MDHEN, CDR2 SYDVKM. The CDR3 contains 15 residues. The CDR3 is CASSWGPNTPRGAFF. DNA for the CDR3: TGTGCCAGCAGTTGGGGCCCCAACACCCCCCGTGGAGCTTTCTTT.

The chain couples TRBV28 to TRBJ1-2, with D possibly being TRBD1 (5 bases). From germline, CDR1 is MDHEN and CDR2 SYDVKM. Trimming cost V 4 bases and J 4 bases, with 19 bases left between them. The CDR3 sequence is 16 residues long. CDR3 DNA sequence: TGTGCCAGCAGTTCGCCAGGGACGGGGGGAACCTATGGCTACACCTTC. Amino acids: CASSSPGTGGTYGYTF.

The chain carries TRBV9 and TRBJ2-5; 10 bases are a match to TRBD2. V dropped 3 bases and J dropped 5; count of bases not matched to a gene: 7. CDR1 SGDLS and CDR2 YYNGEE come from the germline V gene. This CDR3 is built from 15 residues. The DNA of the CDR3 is TGTGCCAGCAGCGCCTCACTAGCGGGAACGGAGACCCAGTACTTC. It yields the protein CASSASLAGTETQYF.

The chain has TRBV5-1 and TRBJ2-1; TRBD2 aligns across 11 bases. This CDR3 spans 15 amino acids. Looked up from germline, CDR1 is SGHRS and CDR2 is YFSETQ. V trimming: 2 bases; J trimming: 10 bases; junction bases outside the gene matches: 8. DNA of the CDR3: TGCGCCAGCAGCTTTATACTAGCGGGAGAGGACGAGCAGTTCTTC. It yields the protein CASSFILAGEDEQFF. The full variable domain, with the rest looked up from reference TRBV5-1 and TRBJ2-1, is KAGVTQTPRYLIKTRGQQVTLSCSPISGHRSVSWYQQTPGQGLQFLFEYFSETQRNKGNFPGRFSGRQFSNSRSEMNVSTLELGDSALYLCASSFILAGEDEQFFGPGTRLTVL.

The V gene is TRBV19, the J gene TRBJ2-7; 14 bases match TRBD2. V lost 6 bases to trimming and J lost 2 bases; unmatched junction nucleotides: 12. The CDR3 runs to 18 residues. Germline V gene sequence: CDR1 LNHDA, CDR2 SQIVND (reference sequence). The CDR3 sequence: CASRPFGTSGSETYEQYF. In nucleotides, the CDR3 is TGTGCCAGTAGACCCTTCGGGACTAGCGGGAGCGAGACCTACGAGCAGTACTTC.

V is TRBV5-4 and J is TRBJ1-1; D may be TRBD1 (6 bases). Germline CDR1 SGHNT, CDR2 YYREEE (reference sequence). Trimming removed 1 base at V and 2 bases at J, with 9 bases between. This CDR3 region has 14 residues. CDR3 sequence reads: CASSLRQVNTEAFF. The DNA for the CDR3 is TGTGCCAGCAGCTTGCGACAGGTTAACACTGAAGCTTTCTTT.

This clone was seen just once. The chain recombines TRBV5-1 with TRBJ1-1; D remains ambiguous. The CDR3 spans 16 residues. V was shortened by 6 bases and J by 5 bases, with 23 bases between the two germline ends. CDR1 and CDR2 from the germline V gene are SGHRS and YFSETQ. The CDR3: CASTLSGYRDKTEAFF. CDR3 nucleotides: TGCGCCAGCACCCTTAGTGGATACCGGGATAAGACTGAAGCTTTCTTT.

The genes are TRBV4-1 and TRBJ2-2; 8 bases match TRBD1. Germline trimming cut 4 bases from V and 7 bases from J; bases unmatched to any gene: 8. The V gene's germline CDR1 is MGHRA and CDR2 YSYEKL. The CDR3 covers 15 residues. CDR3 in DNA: TGCGCCAGCAGCCTTTCGGGGACAGGCGGCGGGGAGCTGTTTTTT. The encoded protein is CASSLSGTGGGELFF.